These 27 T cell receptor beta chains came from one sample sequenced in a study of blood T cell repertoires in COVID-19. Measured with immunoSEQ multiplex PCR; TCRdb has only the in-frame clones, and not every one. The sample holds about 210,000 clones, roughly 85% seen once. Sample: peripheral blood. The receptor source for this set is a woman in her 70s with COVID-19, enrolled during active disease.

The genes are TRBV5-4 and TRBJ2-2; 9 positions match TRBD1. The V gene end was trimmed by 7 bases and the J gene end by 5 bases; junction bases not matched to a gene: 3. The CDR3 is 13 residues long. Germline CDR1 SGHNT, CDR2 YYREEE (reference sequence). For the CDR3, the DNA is TGTGCCAGCTGGGACAGGGTAACCGGGGAGCTGTTTTTT. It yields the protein CASWDRVTGELFF.

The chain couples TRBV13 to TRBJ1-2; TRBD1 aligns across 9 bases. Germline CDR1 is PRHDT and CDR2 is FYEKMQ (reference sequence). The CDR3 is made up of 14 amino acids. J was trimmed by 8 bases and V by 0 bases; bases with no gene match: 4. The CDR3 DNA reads TGTGCCAGCAGCTTAGGGGGACAGGGTGGAGGCTACACCTTC. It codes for CASSLGGQGGGYTF.

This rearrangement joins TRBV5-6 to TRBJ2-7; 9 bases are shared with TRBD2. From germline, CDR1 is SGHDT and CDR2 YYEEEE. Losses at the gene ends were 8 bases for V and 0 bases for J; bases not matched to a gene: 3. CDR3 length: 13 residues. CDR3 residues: CASAGGFSYEQYF. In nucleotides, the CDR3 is TGTGCCAGTGCGGGAGGGTTCTCCTACGAGCAGTACTTC.

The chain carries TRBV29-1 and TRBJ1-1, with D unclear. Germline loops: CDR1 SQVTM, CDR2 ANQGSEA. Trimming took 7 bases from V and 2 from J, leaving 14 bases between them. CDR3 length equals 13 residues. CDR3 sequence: CSAEVGINTEAFF. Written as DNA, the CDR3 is TGCAGCGCCGAGGTGGGTATCAACACTGAAGCTTTCTTT.

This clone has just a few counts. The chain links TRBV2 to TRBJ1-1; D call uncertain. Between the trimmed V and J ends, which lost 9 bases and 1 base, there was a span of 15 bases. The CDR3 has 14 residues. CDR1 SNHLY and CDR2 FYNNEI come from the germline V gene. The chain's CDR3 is CASSSLGRNTEAFF. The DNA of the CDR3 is TGTGCCAGTTCATCCCTCGGTCGGAACACTGAAGCTTTCTTT.

CDR3 nucleotide sequence: TGCAGTGCTAGTACAGGACAGGGGGCCGGGGGCTACACCTTC. Translating it yields CSASTGQGAGGYTF. This rearrangement joins TRBV20-1 to TRBJ1-2, with 11 bases lining up with TRBD1. The length of the CDR3 is 14 residues. Germline values: CDR1 DFQATT, CDR2 SNEGSKA (reference sequence). V was pared by 3 bases and J by 8 bases, with 8 bases of the junction left unmatched.

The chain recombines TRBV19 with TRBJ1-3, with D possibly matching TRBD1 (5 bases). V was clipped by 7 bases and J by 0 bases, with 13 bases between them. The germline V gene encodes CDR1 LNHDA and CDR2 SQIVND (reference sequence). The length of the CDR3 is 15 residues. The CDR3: CASMDIRSSGNTIYF. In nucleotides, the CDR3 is TGTGCCAGTATGGACATCCGGAGCTCTGGAAACACCATATATTTT.

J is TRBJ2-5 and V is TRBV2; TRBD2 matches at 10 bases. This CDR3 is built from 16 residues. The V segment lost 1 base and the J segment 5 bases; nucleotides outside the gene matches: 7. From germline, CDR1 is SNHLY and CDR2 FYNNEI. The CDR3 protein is CASSEDIAGGSETQYF. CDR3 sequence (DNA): TGTGCCAGCAGTGAAGACATAGCGGGAGGAAGTGAGACCCAGTACTTC.

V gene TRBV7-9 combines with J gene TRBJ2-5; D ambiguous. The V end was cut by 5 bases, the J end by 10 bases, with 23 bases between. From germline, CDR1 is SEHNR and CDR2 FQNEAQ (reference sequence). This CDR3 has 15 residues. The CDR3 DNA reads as TGTGCCAGCAGCCCCGTAGCTGCATCGCTGAATGGCCAGTACTTC. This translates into CASSPVAASLNGQYF.

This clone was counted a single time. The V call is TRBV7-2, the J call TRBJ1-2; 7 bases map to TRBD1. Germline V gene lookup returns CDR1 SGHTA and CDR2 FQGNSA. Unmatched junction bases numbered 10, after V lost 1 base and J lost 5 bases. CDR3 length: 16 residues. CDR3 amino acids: CASSLVPTQGVYGYTF. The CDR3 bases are TGTGCCAGCAGCTTAGTTCCTACTCAGGGGGTGTATGGCTACACCTTC.

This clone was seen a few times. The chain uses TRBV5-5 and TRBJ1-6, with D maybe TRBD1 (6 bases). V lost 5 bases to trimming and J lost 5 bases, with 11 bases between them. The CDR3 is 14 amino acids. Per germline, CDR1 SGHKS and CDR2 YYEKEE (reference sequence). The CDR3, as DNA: TGTGCCAGCAGGCGGACAGAGAATAATTCACCCCTCCACTTT. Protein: CASRRTENNSPLHF.

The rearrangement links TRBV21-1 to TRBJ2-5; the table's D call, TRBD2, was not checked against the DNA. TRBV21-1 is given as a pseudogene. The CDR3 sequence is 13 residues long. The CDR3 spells CASSPCGRRTQYF. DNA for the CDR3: TGTGCCAGCAGCCCTTGCGGGAGGAGGACCCAGTACTTC.

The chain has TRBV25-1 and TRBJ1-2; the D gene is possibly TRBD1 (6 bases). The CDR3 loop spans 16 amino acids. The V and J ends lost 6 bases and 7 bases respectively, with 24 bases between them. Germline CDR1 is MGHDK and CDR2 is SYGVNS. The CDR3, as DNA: TGTGCCAGCAGCGCACCGGGGTCTAACCGAGGGGGTGGCTACACCTTC. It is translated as CASSAPGSNRGGGYTF.

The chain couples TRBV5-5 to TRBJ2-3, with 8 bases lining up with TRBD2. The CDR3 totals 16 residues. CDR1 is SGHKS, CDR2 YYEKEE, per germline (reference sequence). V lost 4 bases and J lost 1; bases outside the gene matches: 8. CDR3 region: CASSELTSGGTDTQYF. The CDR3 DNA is TGTGCCAGCAGCGAACTAACTAGCGGTGGCACAGATACGCAGTATTTT. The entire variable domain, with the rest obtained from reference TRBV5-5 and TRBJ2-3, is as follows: DAGVTQSPTHLIKTRGQQVTLRCSPISGHKSVSWYQQVLGQGPQFIFQYYEKEERGRGNFPDRFSARQFPNYSSELNVNALLLGDSALYLCASSELTSGGTDTQYFGPGTRLTVL.

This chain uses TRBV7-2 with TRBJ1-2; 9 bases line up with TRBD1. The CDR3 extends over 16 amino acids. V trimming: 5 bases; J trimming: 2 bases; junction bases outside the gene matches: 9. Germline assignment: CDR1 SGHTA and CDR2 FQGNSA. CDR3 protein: CASSRTGTGWNYGYTF. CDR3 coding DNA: TGTGCCAGCAGCCGCACCGGGACAGGGTGGAACTATGGCTACACCTTC.

The CDR3 loop reads CSVEGLAGLNEQFF. In DNA, the CDR3 is TGCAGCGTTGAAGGGCTAGCGGGGTTAAATGAGCAGTTCTTC. V and J are TRBV29-1 and TRBJ2-1; 9 positions agree with TRBD2. The junction had 5 bases not matched to a gene; V was cut back by 1 base and J by 7 bases. The CDR3 is 14 amino acids. CDR1 is SQVTM, CDR2 ANQGSEA, per germline.

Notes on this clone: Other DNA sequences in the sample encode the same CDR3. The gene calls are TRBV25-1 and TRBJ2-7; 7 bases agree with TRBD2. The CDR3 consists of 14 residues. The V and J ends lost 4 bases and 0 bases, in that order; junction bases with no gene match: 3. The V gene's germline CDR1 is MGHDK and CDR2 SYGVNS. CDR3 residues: CASSVGGSSYEQYF. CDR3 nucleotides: TGTGCCAGCAGTGTGGGGGGGAGCTCCTACGAGCAGTACTTC.

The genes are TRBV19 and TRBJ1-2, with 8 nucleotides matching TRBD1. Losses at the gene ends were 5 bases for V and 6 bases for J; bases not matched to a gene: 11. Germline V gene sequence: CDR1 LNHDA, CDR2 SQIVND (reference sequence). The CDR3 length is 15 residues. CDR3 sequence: CASSYSPGQVHGYTF. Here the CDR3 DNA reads TGTGCCAGTAGTTACAGTCCGGGACAGGTTCATGGCTACACCTTC.

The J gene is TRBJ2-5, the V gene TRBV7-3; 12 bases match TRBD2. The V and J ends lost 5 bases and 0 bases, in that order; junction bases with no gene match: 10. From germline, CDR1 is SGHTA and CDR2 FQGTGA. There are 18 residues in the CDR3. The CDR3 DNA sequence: TGTGCCAGCAGCCCCCGACACCTAGCGGGGGGGCACCAAGAGACCCAGTACTTC. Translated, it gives CASSPRHLAGGHQETQYF.

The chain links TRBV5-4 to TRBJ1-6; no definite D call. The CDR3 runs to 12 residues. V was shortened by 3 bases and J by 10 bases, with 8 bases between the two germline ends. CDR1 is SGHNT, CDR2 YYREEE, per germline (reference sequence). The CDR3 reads CASSSLSSPLHF. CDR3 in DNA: TGTGCCAGCAGCTCCCTCTCCTCACCCCTCCACTTT.

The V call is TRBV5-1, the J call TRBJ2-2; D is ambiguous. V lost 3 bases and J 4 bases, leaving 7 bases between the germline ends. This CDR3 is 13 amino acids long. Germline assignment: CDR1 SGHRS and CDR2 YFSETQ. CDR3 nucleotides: TGCGCCAGCAGCTCCCGCAGCACCGGGGAGCTGTTTTTT. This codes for CASSSRSTGELFF.

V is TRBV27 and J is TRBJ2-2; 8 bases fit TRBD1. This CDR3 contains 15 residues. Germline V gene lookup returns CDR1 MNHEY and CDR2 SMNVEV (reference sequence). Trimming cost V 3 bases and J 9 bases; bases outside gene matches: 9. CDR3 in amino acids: CASSFGRGPDRELFF. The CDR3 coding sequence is TGTGCCAGCAGTTTTGGCAGGGGGCCCGACCGGGAGCTGTTTTTT.

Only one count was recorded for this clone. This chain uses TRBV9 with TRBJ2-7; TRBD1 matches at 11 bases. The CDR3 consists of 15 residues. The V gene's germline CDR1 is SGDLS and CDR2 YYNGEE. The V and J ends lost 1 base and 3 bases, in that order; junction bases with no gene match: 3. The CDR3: CASSVSGTGGYEQYF. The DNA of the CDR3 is TGTGCCAGCAGCGTATCCGGGACAGGGGGCTACGAGCAGTACTTC.

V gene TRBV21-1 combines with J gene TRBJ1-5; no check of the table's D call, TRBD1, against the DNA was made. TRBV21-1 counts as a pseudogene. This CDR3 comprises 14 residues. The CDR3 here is CASSKGQRNQPQHF. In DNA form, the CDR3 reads TGTGCCAGCAGCAAGGGACAGCGAAATCAGCCCCAGCATTTT.

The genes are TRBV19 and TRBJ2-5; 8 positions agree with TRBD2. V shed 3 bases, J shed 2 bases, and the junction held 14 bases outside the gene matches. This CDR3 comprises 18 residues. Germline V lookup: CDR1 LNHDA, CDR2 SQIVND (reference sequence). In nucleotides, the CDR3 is TGTGCCAGTAGTATCAAGCGGGAGAGGTTATTTGGGCAAGAGACCCAGTACTTC. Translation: CASSIKRERLFGQETQYF.

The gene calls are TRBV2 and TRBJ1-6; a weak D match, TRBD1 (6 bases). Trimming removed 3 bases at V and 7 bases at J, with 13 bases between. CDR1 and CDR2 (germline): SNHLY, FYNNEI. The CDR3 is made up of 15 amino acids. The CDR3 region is CASSEVGGRNSPLHF. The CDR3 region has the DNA TGTGCCAGCAGTGAGGTTGGGGGCCGAAATTCACCCCTCCACTTT.

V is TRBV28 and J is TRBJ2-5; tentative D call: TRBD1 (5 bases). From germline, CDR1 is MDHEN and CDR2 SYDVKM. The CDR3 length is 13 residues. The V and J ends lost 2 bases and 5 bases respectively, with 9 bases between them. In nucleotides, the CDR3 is TGTGCCAGCAGTTTAGGTGGGGCCGAGACCCAGTACTTC. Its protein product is CASSLGGAETQYF.